This TCR beta chain came from a study of high-grade serous ovarian cancer treatment subgroups. Using immunoSEQ multiplex PCR, the repertoire was profiled, and TCRdb retains in-frame clones only, with some absent. Among 30,000 to 40,000 clones listed, around three quarters were seen once. The CDR3 runs to 16 residues. Germline V gene lookup returns CDR1 SGHKS and CDR2 YYEKEE (reference sequence). V was clipped by 1 base and J by 4 bases, with 17 bases between them. The tumor samples were collected prior to definitive surgery or chemotherapy. The clonotype was recovered from a human donor with high-grade serous ovarian cancer. The chain recombines TRBV5-5 with TRBJ1-2; D is unresolved. Sequences were obtained from tumor tissue. CDR3 bases: TGTGCCAGCAGCTTGTCTCCCAGGCCTTACCTCTATGGCTACACCTTC. Translating gives CASSLSPRPYLYGYTF.